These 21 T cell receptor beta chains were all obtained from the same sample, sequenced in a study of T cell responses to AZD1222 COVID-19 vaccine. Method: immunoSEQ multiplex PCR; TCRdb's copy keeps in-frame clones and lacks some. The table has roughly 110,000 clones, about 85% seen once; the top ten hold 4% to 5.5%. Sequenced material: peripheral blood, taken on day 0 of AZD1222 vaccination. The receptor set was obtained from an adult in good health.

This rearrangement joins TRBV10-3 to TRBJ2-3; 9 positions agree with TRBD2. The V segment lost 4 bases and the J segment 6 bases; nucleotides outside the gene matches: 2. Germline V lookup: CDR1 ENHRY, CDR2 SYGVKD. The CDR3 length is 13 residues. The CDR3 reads CAISASGVDTQYF. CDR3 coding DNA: TGTGCCATCAGTGCTAGCGGGGTGGATACGCAGTATTTT.

In nucleotides, the CDR3 is TGTGCCAGCAGGGACAGGAGCTATGGCTACACCTTC. It is translated as CASRDRSYGYTF. The chain is built from TRBV2 and TRBJ1-2, with 7 positions matching TRBD1. This CDR3 has 12 residues. The V and J ends lost 6 bases and 4 bases, in that order; junction bases with no gene match: 2. The germline gives CDR1 SNHLY, CDR2 FYNNEI.

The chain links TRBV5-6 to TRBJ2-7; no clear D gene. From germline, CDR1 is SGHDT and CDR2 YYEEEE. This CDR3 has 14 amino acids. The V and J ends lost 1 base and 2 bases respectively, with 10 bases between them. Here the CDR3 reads CASSLSGSTYEQYF. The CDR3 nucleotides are TGTGCCAGCAGCTTGTCTGGAAGCACCTACGAGCAGTACTTC.

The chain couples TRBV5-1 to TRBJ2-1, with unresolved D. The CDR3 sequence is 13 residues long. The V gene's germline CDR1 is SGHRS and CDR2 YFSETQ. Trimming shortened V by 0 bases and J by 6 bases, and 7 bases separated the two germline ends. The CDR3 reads CASSLASSNEQFF. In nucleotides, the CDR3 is TGCGCCAGCAGCTTGGCGAGTAGCAATGAGCAGTTCTTC.

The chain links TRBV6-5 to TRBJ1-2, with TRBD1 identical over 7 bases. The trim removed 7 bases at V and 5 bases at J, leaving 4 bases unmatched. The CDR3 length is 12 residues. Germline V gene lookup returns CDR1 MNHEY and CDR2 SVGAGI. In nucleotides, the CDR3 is TGTGCCAGCACCTACAGGGGATATGGCTACACCTTC. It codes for CASTYRGYGYTF.

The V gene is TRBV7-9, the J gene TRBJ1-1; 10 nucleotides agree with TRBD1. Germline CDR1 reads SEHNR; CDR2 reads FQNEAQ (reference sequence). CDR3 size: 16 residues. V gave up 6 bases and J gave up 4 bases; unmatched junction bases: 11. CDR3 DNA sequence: TGTGCCAGCAGACCTAGACAGGGGGCGATGGGCACTGAAGCTTTCTTT. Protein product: CASRPRQGAMGTEAFF.

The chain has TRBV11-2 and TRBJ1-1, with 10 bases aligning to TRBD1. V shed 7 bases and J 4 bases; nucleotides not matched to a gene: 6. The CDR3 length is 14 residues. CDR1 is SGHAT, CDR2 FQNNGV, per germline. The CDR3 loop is CASIRTGGATEAFF. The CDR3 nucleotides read TGTGCCAGCATCCGGACAGGGGGGGCCACTGAAGCTTTCTTT.

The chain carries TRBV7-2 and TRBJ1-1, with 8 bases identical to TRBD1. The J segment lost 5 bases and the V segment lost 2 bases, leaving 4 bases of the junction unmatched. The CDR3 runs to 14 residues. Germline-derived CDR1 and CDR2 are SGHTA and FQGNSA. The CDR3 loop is CASSLRTGRTEAFF. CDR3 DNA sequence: TGTGCCAGCAGCTTAAGGACAGGGAGAACTGAAGCTTTCTTT. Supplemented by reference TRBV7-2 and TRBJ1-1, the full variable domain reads GAGVSQSPSNKVTEKGKDVELRCDPISGHTALYWYRQSLGQGLEFLIYFQGNSAPDKSGLPSDRFSAERTGGSVSTLTIQRTQQEDSAVYLCASSLRTGRTEAFFGQGTRLTVV.

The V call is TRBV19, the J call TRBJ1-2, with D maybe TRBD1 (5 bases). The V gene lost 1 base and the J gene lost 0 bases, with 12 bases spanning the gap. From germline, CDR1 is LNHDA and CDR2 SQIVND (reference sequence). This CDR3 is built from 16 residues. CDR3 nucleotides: TGTGCCAGTAGTATAGGGGGCAGGTCCTCTAACTATGGCTACACCTTC. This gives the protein CASSIGGRSSNYGYTF.

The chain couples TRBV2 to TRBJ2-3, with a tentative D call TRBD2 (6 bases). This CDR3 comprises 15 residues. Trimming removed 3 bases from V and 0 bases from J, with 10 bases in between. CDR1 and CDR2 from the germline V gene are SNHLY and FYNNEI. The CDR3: CASSDLGTSTDTQYF. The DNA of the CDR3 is TGTGCCAGCAGTGACCTGGGGACTAGCACAGATACGCAGTATTTT.

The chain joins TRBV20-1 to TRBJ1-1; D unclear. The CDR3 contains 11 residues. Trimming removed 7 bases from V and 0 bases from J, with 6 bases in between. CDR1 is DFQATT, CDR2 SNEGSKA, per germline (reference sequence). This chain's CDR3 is CSGHLNTEAFF. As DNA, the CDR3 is TGCAGTGGGCACCTGAACACTGAAGCTTTCTTT.

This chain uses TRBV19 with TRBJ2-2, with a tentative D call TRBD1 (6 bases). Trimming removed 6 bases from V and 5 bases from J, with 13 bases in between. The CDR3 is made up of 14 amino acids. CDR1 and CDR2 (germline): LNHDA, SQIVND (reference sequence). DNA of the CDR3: TGTGCCAGTAGCGTGGGAACAGGGACCGGGGAGCTGTTTTTT. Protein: CASSVGTGTGELFF.

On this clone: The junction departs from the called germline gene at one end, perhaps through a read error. This chain's CDR3 is CASRLDYGYTF. CDR3 coding DNA: TGTGCCAGCAGATTGGACTATGGCTACACCTTC. The rearrangement uses TRBV5-4 and TRBJ1-2; D gene ambiguous. The CDR3 is made up of 11 amino acids. Germline V gene data show CDR1 as SGHNT and CDR2 as YYREEE (reference sequence).

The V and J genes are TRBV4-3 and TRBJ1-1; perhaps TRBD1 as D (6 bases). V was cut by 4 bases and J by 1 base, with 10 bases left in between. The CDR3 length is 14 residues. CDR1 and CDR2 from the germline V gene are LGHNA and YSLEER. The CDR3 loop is CASSPGHSNTEAFF. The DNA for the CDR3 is TGCGCCAGCAGCCCGGGACATTCGAACACTGAAGCTTTCTTT.

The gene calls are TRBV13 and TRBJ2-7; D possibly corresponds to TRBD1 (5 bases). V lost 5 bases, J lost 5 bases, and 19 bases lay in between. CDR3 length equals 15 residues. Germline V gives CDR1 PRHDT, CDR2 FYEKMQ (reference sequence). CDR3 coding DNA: TGTGCCAGCAGCCAGACAGCCTTTAGCCCCGACGAGCAGTACTTC. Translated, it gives CASSQTAFSPDEQYF.

The CDR3 protein is CASSPYNQPQHF. The DNA of the CDR3 is TGTGCCAGTAGCCCATACAATCAGCCCCAGCATTTT. This chain links TRBV19 with TRBJ1-5; D not certain. Trimming removed 6 bases at V and 3 bases at J, with 6 bases between. This CDR3 comprises 12 residues. Germline CDR1 is LNHDA and CDR2 is SQIVND (reference sequence).

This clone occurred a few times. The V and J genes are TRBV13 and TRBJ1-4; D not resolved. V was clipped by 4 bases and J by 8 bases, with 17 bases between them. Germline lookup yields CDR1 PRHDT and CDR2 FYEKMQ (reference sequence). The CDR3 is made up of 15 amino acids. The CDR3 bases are TGTGCCAGCAGCTCCTTATCGCAGGACGCAGAAAAACTGTTTTTT. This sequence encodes CASSSLSQDAEKLFF.

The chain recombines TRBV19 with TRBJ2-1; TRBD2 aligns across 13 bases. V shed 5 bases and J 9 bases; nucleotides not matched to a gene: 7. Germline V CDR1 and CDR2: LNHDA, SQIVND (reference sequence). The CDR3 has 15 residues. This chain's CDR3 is CASSSPGLAGTEQFF. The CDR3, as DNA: TGTGCCAGTAGTTCACCGGGACTAGCGGGGACTGAGCAGTTCTTC.

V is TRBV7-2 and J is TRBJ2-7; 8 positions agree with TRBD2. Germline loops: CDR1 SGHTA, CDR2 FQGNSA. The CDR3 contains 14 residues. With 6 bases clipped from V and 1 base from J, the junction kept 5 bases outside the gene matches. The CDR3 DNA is TGTGCCAGCAGTCCGGGACTAGTGTCCTACGAGCAGTACTTC. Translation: CASSPGLVSYEQYF. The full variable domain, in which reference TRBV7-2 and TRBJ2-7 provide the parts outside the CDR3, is GAGVSQSPSNKVTEKGKDVELRCDPISGHTALYWYRQSLGQGLEFLIYFQGNSAPDKSGLPSDRFSAERTGGSVSTLTIQRTQQEDSAVYLCASSPGLVSYEQYFGPGTRLTVT.

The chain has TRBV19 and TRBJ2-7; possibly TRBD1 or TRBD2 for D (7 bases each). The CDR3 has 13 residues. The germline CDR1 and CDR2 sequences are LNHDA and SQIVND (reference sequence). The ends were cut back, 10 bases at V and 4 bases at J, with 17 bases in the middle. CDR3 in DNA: TGTGCCACACGGGGGGACAGAGTATACGAGCAGTACTTC. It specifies CATRGDRVYEQYF.

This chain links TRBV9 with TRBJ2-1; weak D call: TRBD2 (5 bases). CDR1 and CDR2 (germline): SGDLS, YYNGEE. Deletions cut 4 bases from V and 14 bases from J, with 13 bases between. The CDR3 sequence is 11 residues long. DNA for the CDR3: TGTGCCAGCAGCTCACCGGGAAACAAGTTCTTC. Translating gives CASSSPGNKFF.